Listed here are 2 T cell receptor beta chains from one sample, sequenced in a study of OX40 agonist ivuxolimab in advanced cancers. Method: immunoSEQ multiplex PCR; TCRdb's copy keeps in-frame clones and lacks some. The data contain tens of thousands of clones, approximately 90% of them singletons. This material consisted of CD4+ or CD8+ T cells sorted from blood, taken in a trial of the OX40 agonist ivuxolimab. The origin of the receptors is an adult with an advanced solid tumor such as melanoma, head and neck, liver or kidney cancer.

CDR3 bases: TGTGCCAGCAGCGTAGTAACCGCAAATGAGCAGTTCTTC. Amino acid sequence: CASSVVTANEQFF. The chain joins TRBV9 to TRBJ2-1; no definite D call. The ends were cut back, 0 bases at V and 7 bases at J, with 8 bases in the middle. Germline CDR1 is SGDLS and CDR2 is YYNGEE. This CDR3 has 13 residues.

V usage is TRBV27 and J usage is TRBJ2-7; D may be TRBD2 (5 bases). Per germline, CDR1 MNHEY and CDR2 SMNVEV (reference sequence). The CDR3 extends over 14 amino acids. The germline V and J ends were trimmed by 5 bases and 4 bases, with 15 bases remaining between them. This chain's CDR3 is CASSNGMSEYEQYF. The CDR3 coding sequence is TGTGCCAGCAGTAACGGGATGTCGGAATACGAGCAGTACTTC.